This paragraph reports one T cell receptor beta chain. The target antigen is unknown. The record originates from a study of cytomegalovirus exposure and HLA in healthy donors. Notes on the study in general: In a later analysis, TCR beta V- and J-gene trimming showed a link to a missense DCLRE1C variant. Common viral pathogens were later found to be apparently linked to several of the most significant clusters. It was confirmed in vitro that a few of the CMV-associated chains were specific for CMV antigens. Immune exposure was documented only through CMV serostatus.

In the PCR, 60 Vbeta and 13 Jbeta primers were used. TCRdb keeps only in-frame clones here, not all; method: immunoSEQ multiplex PCR. The sample carries about 80,000 clones, approximately 62% recorded once. This CDR3 is built from 14 residues. Germline values: CDR1 SQVTM, CDR2 ANQGSEA. V lost 6 bases to trimming and J lost 6 bases, with 18 bases between them. The origin of this receptor is a male donor in good health and CMV-seropositive. The chain employs TRBV29-1 and TRBJ2-1, with D possibly TRBD2 on 5 matching bases. Sample: PBMCs. In DNA form, the CDR3 reads TGCAGCGTGAGGGCAACAATGAGCGGCAATGAGCAGTTCTTC. It is translated as CSVRATMSGNEQFF.